This is a list of T cell receptor beta chains from one sample in a study of blood T cell repertoires in COVID-19. Generated by immunoSEQ multiplex PCR, the TCRdb table keeps only in-frame clones and is missing some. The sample contains some 180,000 clones, around 88% of which appear only once. Sequencing was carried out using peripheral blood. These receptor sequences come from an older woman who had recovered from COVID-19. CDR3s include the opening cysteine and the closing phenylalanine or tryptophan. The D gene is left open where the match is weak. The size of a clone is reported for some rows only, either as once, few or many, or as a class for expanded clones.

D: TRBD1
J: TRBJ2-5
size: .
V: TRBV5-4
DNA: TGTGCCAGCAGCCATGAGGGGACAGGGGGAGAGACCCAGTACTTC
CDR3: CASSHEGTGGETQYF

D: .
J: TRBJ1-5
size: .
V: TRBV18
DNA: TGTGCCAGCTCACAAGCCTCCGGAGGTAACAATCAGCCCCAGCATTTT
CDR3: CASSQASGGNNQPQHF

D: .
J: TRBJ2-7
size: .
V: TRBV24-1
DNA: TGTGCCACCAGTGTGTCAGGGCCCAGCTCCTACGAGCAGTACTTC
CDR3: CATSVSGPSSYEQYF

D: .
J: TRBJ1-6
size: .
V: TRBV5-1
DNA: TGCGCCAGCAGTGGAGAAGCGAATTCACCCCTCCACTTT
CDR3: CASSGEANSPLHF

D: TRBD2
J: TRBJ2-7
size: .
V: TRBV11-2
DNA: TGTGCCAGCAGCCCGCGGCTAGCGGACTACGAGCAGTACTTC
CDR3: CASSPRLADYEQYF

D: TRBD1
J: TRBJ1-2
size: .
V: TRBV19
DNA: TGTGCCAGTACCCGGGACAGGGGCAACTATGGCTACACCTTC
CDR3: CASTRDRGNYGYTF

D: .
J: TRBJ1-4
size: few
V: TRBV4-3
DNA: TGCGCCAGCAGCCAAGATCCGTCTGGCGGACTTAATGAAAAACTGTTTTTT
CDR3: CASSQDPSGGLNEKLFF

D: TRBD2
J: TRBJ2-1
size: .
V: TRBV7-9
DNA: TGTGCCAGCAGCCCAAGCGGGGGGCCCTACAATGAGCAGTTCTTC
CDR3: CASSPSGGPYNEQFF

D: TRBD1
J: TRBJ1-2
size: .
V: TRBV6-2/TRBV6-3
DNA: TGTGCCAGCAGTTACCCCACGACAGGGACTAACTATGGCTACACCTTC
CDR3: CASSYPTTGTNYGYTF

D: TRBD1
J: TRBJ1-4
size: .
V: TRBV18
DNA: TGTGCCAGCTCACCGGAGAGGGGGCGGACTAATGAAAAACTGTTTTTT
CDR3: CASSPERGRTNEKLFF

D: .
J: TRBJ1-5
size: few
V: TRBV29-1
DNA: TGCAGCGTTGTGGAGTCGGACGGGGGTCAGCCCCAGCATTTT
CDR3: CSVVESDGGQPQHF

D: .
J: TRBJ1-3
size: .
V: TRBV7-9
DNA: TGTGCCAGCAAGGAGGGCGATGGAAACACCATATATTTT
CDR3: CASKEGDGNTIYF

D: TRBD1
J: TRBJ2-3
size: .
V: TRBV10-3
DNA: TGTGCCATCACCCGGACAGGGGGTCACACAGATACGCAGTATTTT
CDR3: CAITRTGGHTDTQYF

D: .
J: TRBJ2-5
size: once
V: TRBV7-2
DNA: TGTGCCAGCAGCTCAGCCGGGACCCAGTACTTC
CDR3: CASSSAGTQYF

D: TRBD1
J: TRBJ1-5
size: .
V: TRBV19
DNA: TGTGCCAGTACCACCCCAGGGGGGCAGCCCCAGCATTTT
CDR3: CASTTPGGQPQHF

D: TRBD1
J: TRBJ2-7
size: .
V: TRBV3-1/TRBV3-2
DNA: TGTGCCAGCAGCCAAGATCTTGTGGGGACAGGGCCCTACGAGCAGTACTTC
CDR3: CASSQDLVGTGPYEQYF

D: TRBD1
J: TRBJ2-5
size: .
V: TRBV7-9
DNA: TGTGCCAGCAGCTTAGCCCCCGGACAGGCCGGGGTAGAGACCCAGTACTTC
CDR3: CASSLAPGQAGVETQYF

D: .
J: TRBJ2-7
size: .
V: TRBV19
DNA: TGTGCCAGTAGTATTAAGGGGCAGGGTGACTACGAGCAGTACTTC
CDR3: CASSIKGQGDYEQYF

D: .
J: TRBJ1-1
size: .
V: TRBV28
DNA: TGTGCCAGCAGTTCCACCCCAGGGGCCCAGAACACTGAAGCTTTCTTT
CDR3: CASSSTPGAQNTEAFF

D: .
J: TRBJ1-5
size: .
V: TRBV7-3
DNA: TGTGCCAGCAGGGGGCGCAATCAGCCCCAGCATTTT
CDR3: CASRGRNQPQHF

D: .
J: TRBJ2-7
size: .
V: TRBV11-3
DNA: TGTGCCAGCAGCTTAGCGGGGGACGACGAGCAGTACTTC
CDR3: CASSLAGDDEQYF

D: TRBD2
J: TRBJ2-5
size: .
V: TRBV10-3
DNA: TGTGCAATACAAAAGCGGGGGGGCCCCCAAGAGACCCAGTACTTC
CDR3: CAIQKRGGPQETQYF

D: .
J: TRBJ1-5
size: .
V: TRBV5-3
DNA: TGTGCCAGAAGCTTGGCCCGACAGGCCCTGATGCCCCAGCATTTT
CDR3: CARSLARQALMPQHF

D: .
J: TRBJ1-1
size: .
V: TRBV5-5
DNA: TGTGCCAGCAGCCCACAGCTCCGGGGTGAAGCTTTCTTT
CDR3: CASSPQLRGEAFF

D: TRBD2
J: TRBJ2-3
size: .
V: TRBV7-2
DNA: TGTGCCAGCAGCTTAGGCGTAGCGGGAGGGCCCGGGGATACGCAGTATTTT
CDR3: CASSLGVAGGPGDTQYF

D: .
J: TRBJ1-2
size: .
V: TRBV7-3
DNA: TGTGCCAGCAGCTTAACTAGTGACACCCACTACACCTTC
CDR3: CASSLTSDTHYTF

D: .
J: TRBJ1-5
size: .
V: TRBV6-5
DNA: TGTGCCAGCATTCCCGGGGTATATAGCAATCAGCCCCAGCATTTT
CDR3: CASIPGVYSNQPQHF

D: .
J: TRBJ1-1
size: .
V: TRBV5-1
DNA: TGCGCCAGCAGCCCCTCGGGGGGGTCTGAAGCTTTCTTT
CDR3: CASSPSGGSEAFF

D: TRBD2
J: TRBJ2-3
size: .
V: TRBV27
DNA: TGTGCCAGCAGTTTTGGGCCCCAACTAGCGGAGGGGGCAGATACGCAGTATTTT
CDR3: CASSFGPQLAEGADTQYF

D: .
J: TRBJ1-2
size: .
V: TRBV6-6
DNA: TGTGCCAGCAGTTACGGTTTGGGGGGGACGAATGGCTACACCTTC
CDR3: CASSYGLGGTNGYTF

D: .
J: TRBJ1-1
size: many
V: TRBV30
DNA: TGTGCCTGGAGCAGGACTGAAGCTTTCTTT
CDR3: CAWSRTEAFF

D: .
J: TRBJ2-3
size: .
V: TRBV7-3
DNA: TGTGCCAGCAGCTTGGGTCTAGCATACACAGATACGCAGTATTTT
CDR3: CASSLGLAYTDTQYF

D: TRBD2
J: TRBJ2-1
size: .
V: TRBV5-1
DNA: TGCGCCAGCAGCTTGGGGGGCCTAGCGGGATCGGGGCAGGCTGAGCAGTTCTTC
CDR3: CASSLGGLAGSGQAEQFF